This TCR beta chain originates from a study of blood T cell repertoires in COVID-19. The germline V gene encodes CDR1 SGHTA and CDR2 FQGNSA. V was cut by 5 bases and J by 2 bases, with 10 bases left in between. This CDR3 comprises 14 residues. Sequencing used immunoSEQ multiplex PCR; TCRdb keeps in-frame clones, though not all of them. The data show roughly 120,000 clones, with approximately 86% seen just once and about 7.7% held by the top ten. The TCR comes from a human donor in a cohort sampled during active COVID-19. V is TRBV7-2 and J is TRBJ1-5; no reliable D call. The sequenced material came from peripheral blood. This CDR3 reads CASSPPGGNQPQHF. CDR3 nucleotides: TGTGCCAGCAGCCCCCCAGGTGGCAATCAGCCCCAGCATTTT.